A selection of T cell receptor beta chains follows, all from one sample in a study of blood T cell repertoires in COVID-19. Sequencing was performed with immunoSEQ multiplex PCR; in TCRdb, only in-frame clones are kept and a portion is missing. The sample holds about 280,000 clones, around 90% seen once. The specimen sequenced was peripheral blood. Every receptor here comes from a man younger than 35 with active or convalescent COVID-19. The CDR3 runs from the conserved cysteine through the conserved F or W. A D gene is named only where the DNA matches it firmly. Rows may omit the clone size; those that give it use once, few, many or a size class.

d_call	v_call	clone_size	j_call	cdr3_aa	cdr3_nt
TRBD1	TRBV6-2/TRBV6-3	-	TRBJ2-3	CASSYHAGTGGDTQYF	TGTGCCAGCAGTTACCACGCCGGGACAGGGGGAGATACGCAGTATTTT
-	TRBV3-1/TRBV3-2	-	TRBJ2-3	CASSQPGGTSTDTQYF	TGTGCCAGCAGCCAACCAGGGGGGACTAGCACAGATACGCAGTATTTT
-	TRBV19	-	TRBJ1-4	CASSIAYRVGEKLFF	TGTGCCAGTAGTATAGCCTACAGGGTAGGTGAAAAACTGTTTTTT
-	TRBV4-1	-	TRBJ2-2	CASSQRNFNTGELFF	TGCGCCAGCAGCCAGAGAAATTTTAACACCGGGGAGCTGTTTTTT
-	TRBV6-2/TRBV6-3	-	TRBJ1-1	CASSHRAGLATEAFF	TGTGCCAGCAGTCACAGGGCCGGGTTGGCCACTGAAGCTTTCTTT
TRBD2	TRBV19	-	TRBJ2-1	CASSIRGQGGDEQFF	TGTGCCAGTAGTATAAGGGGCCAGGGAGGGGATGAGCAGTTCTTC
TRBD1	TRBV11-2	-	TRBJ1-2	CASSPTGDYGYTF	TGTGCCAGCAGCCCGACAGGGGACTATGGCTACACCTTC
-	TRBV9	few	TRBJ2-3	CASSVGAEGTDTQYF	TGTGCCAGCAGCGTAGGGGCGGAGGGCACAGATACGCAGTATTTT
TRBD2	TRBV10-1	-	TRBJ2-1	CASSEGLAGGSYNEQFF	TGCGCCAGCAGTGAGGGGCTAGCGGGGGGTTCCTACAATGAGCAGTTCTTC
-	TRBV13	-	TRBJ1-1	CASSLVYREAFF	TGTGCCAGCAGCTTAGTGTACAGGGAAGCTTTCTTT
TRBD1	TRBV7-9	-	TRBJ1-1	CASSRQGAEAFF	TGTGCCAGCAGCCGGCAGGGGGCAGAAGCTTTCTTT
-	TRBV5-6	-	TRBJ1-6	CASSAGWGNSPLHF	TGTGCCAGCAGCGCGGGCTGGGGTAATTCACCCCTCCACTTT
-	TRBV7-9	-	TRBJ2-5	CASSLVRQQETQYF	TGTGCCAGCAGCTTAGTTCGCCAGCAAGAGACCCAGTACTTC
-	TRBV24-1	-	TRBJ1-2	CATSDDGANYGYTF	TGTGCCACCAGTGACGACGGAGCTAACTATGGCTACACCTTC
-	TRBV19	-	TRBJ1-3	CASSEQLPAGNTIYF	TGTGCCAGTAGTGAACAGTTACCCGCTGGAAACACCATATATTTT
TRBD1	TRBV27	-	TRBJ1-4	CASRPSWTGLGKLFF	TGTGCCAGCAGACCTTCCTGGACAGGGTTGGGAAAACTGTTTTTT
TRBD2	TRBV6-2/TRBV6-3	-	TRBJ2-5	CASSRGLAKKETQYF	TGTGCCAGCAGCAGGGGACTAGCGAAAAAAGAGACCCAGTACTTC
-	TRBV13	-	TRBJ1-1	CASSLGQAPEAFF	TGTGCCAGCAGCTTAGGACAGGCCCCTGAAGCTTTCTTT
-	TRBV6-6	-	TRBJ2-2	CASSYSDQPGTGELFF	TGTGCCAGCAGTTACTCGGACCAACCGGGGACCGGGGAGCTGTTTTTT
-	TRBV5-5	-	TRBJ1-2	CASSDSRGDSNGYTF	TGTGCCAGCAGCGATAGCCGAGGGGACTCGAATGGCTACACCTTC
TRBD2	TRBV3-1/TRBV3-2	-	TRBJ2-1	CASSDLAGANYNEQFF	TGTGCCAGCAGCGACCTAGCGGGGGCCAACTACAATGAGCAGTTCTTC
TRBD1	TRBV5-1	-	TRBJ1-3	CASSIAGTAGNTIYF	TGCGCCAGCAGCATTGCCGGGACAGCTGGAAACACCATATATTTT
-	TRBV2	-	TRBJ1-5	CASSEWGVVNQPQHF	TGTGCCAGCAGTGAATGGGGCGTCGTCAATCAGCCCCAGCATTTT
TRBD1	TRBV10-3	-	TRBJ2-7	CAITTGVSYEQYF	TGTGCCATCACCACAGGGGTTTCCTACGAGCAGTACTTC
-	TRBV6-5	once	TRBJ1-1	CASSYSTVEAFF	TGTGCCAGCAGTTACTCCACAGTCGAAGCTTTCTTT
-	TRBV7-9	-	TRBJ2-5	CASSLARETQYF	TGTGCCAGCAGCTTAGCGCGGGAGACCCAGTACTTC
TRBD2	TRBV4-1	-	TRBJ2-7	CASSLPGTTYEQYF	TGCGCCAGCAGCCTACCAGGGACTACCTACGAGCAGTACTTC
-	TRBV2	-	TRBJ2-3	CASSGGDGATDTQYF	TGTGCCAGCAGTGGGGGGGATGGGGCCACAGATACGCAGTATTTT
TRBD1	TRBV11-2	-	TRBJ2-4	CASSSDRALNIQYF	TGTGCCAGCAGTTCTGACAGGGCCTTAAACATTCAGTACTTC
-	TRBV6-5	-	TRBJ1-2	CASSAEANYGYTF	TGTGCCAGCAGCGCGGAGGCTAACTATGGCTACACCTTC
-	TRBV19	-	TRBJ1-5	CASSGTAGSNQPQHF	TGTGCCAGCTCCGGGACCGCGGGATCCAATCAGCCCCAGCATTTT
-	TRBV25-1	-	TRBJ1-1	CASSVVGTAGDEAFF	TGTGCCAGCAGTGTAGTCGGGACGGCGGGGGATGAAGCTTTCTTT
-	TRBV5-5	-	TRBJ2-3	CASSLTGVSTDTQYF	TGTGCCAGCAGCTTGACAGGTGTTAGCACAGATACGCAGTATTTT